The entry below describes one T cell receptor beta chain. This CDR3 contains 13 residues. In germline, CDR1 is MNHEY, CDR2 SMNVEV (reference sequence). V was clipped by 4 bases and J by 4 bases, with 10 bases between them. In the authors' workflow: Quantification of nucleated cells was approximated via reference gene primer amplification. Only in-frame clones appear in the TCRdb table, and some are missing; sequencing was by immunoSEQ multiplex PCR. V, J and clone size are taken as reported in that table, and D and trimming were inferred from the DNA itself. The sample yields approximately 230,000 clones, about 80% seen once. The source of the sample is a study of blood T cell repertoires in COVID-19. Study at large: PBMCs, B-cell-depleted T cells, or T cells provided the cDNA or gDNA that made up the material.

Clinical histories supplied by participants themselves formed the basis of cohort assignment. The sequencing sample was made of PBMCs or T cells enriched from blood (not recorded which). This TCR derives from a man in his forties who had recovered from COVID-19. This chain links TRBV27 with TRBJ1-2; tentatively, D is TRBD1 (6 bases). CDR3 sequence: CASSSAGVYGYTF. The CDR3 DNA reads TGTGCCAGCAGTTCGGCAGGGGTCTATGGCTACACCTTC.